This is a list of T cell receptor beta chains from one sample in a study of CD8+ T cells in alopecia areata. The assay was immunoSEQ multiplex PCR, and TCRdb's table has in-frame clones only and misses some. The sample holds 150,000 to 200,000 clones, roughly 60% seen once. The sample was CD4+ T cells sorted from blood, taken at week 24, from a patient treated with tofacitinib. These TCRs come from a human donor with alopecia areata. CDR3s include the opening cysteine and the closing phenylalanine or tryptophan.

length,V,CDR3
16,TRBV6-5,CASSYNSGQGNEKLFF
14,TRBV6-5,CASRRSGLNTEAFF
13,TRBV11-3,CASSLALGETQYF
13,TRBV5-1,CASSLGREETQYF
16,TRBV6-5,CASSSTSGGHTGELFF
14,TRBV18,CASSPTQLNQPQHF
14,TRBV7-9,CASSLGAGVQPQHF
16,TRBV11-2,CASSYPGTGQAGRQYF
10,TRBV2,CASRVETQYF
14,TRBV5-6,CASIPTGGSDTQYF
14,TRBV10-3,CAISEQQGRHGYTF
16,TRBV25-1,CASSDSTSGGAGEQFF
14,TRBV27,CASSLARKTSPLHF
12,TRBV29-1,CSARDPTYEQYF
8,TRBV20-1,CSPEPYTF
14,TRBV29-1,CSVGMQASYYEQYF
14,TRBV2,CASSRDYLGETQYF
12,TRBV15,CATSRPDYGYTF